These 7 T cell receptor beta chains came from one sample sequenced in a study of T cell responses to AZD1222 COVID-19 vaccine. Assay: immunoSEQ multiplex PCR; the TCRdb copy retains only in-frame clones and omits some. The sample records about 120,000 clones, about 86% being singletons. Sequencing used peripheral blood, obtained on day 0 of AZD1222 vaccination. Receptors were obtained from an adult in good health.

This clone was counted once. The V gene is TRBV6-1, the J gene TRBJ2-3, with D hard to call. This CDR3 has 16 amino acids. Germline V gives CDR1 MNHNS, CDR2 SASEGT. V dropped 2 bases and J dropped 5 bases, with 17 bases sitting between them. The CDR3 nucleotides are TGTGCCAGCAGTGAATACGGCGGTCTTACGGAAGATACGCAGTATTTT. Protein product: CASSEYGGLTEDTQYF.

There are a few counts of this clone. This chain connects TRBV12-3 or TRBV12-4 to TRBJ2-2; no definite D call. There are 13 residues in the CDR3. V dropped 0 bases and J dropped 4 bases, with 3 bases sitting between them. CDR3 residues: CASSLAGTGELFF. The CDR3 bases are TGTGCCAGCAGTTTAGCAGGCACCGGGGAGCTGTTTTTT.

The chain links TRBV7-8 to TRBJ1-6; TRBD1 matches at 9 bases. This CDR3 contains 14 residues. J was trimmed by 8 bases and V by 4 bases; bases with no gene match: 3. Germline CDR1 and CDR2: SGHVS and FQNEAQ. In DNA, the CDR3 is TGTGCCAGCAGCTCGGGACAGGGAGATTCACCCCTCCACTTT. The encoded protein is CASSSGQGDSPLHF.

The chain employs TRBV5-6 and TRBJ1-4; D unclear. With 1 base removed from V and 4 bases from J, the gap between germline ends came to 8 bases. The CDR3 is made up of 14 amino acids. Per germline, CDR1 SGHDT and CDR2 YYEEEE. The CDR3 here is CASSLWGINEKLFF. In DNA form, the CDR3 reads TGTGCCAGCAGCTTGTGGGGAATTAATGAAAAACTGTTTTTT.

The rearrangement uses TRBV12-2 and TRBJ1-1. TRBV12-2 has pseudogene status. The CDR3 contains 13 residues. The CDR3: CASRLVSTTEAFF. The DNA for the CDR3 is TGTGCAAGTCGCTTAGTGTCAACCACTGAAGCTTTCTTT.

This chain links TRBV29-1 with TRBJ1-5; D not resolved. Trimming left V 4 bases short and J 3 bases short, with 10 bases between. Germline CDR1 and CDR2: SQVTM and ANQGSEA. CDR3 length: 13 residues. CDR3 sequence reads: CSVARAINQPQHF. The CDR3 DNA sequence: TGCAGCGTTGCCCGGGCGATCAATCAGCCCCAGCATTTT.

This chain links TRBV13 with TRBJ2-1, with TRBD2 identical over 11 bases. Germline assignment: CDR1 PRHDT and CDR2 FYEKMQ (reference sequence). The CDR3 extends over 19 amino acids. V lost 6 bases and J lost 4; bases outside the gene matches: 17. This CDR3 is CASRINSGRAPRSYNEQFF. The CDR3 DNA follows: TGTGCCAGCAGGATTAATAGCGGGAGGGCCCCGAGGAGTTACAATGAGCAGTTCTTC. The whole variable domain, filled in from reference TRBV13 and TRBJ2-1, reads AAGVIQSPRHLIKEKRETATLKCYPIPRHDTVYWYQQGPGQDPQFLISFYEKMQSDKGSIPDRFSAQQFSDYHSELNMSSLELGDSALYFCASRINSGRAPRSYNEQFFGPGTRLTVL.